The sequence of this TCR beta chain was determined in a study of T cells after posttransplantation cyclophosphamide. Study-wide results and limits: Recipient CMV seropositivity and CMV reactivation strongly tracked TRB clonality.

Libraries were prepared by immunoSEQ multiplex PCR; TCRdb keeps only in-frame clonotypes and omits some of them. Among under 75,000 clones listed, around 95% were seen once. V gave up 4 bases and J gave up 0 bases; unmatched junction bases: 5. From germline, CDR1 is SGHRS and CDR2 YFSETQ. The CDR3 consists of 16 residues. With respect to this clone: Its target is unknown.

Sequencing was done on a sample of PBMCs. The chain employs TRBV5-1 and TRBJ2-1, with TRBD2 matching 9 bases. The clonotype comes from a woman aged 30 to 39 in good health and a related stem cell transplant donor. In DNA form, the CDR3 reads TGCGCCAGCAGCACGAGCGGGGGGAGCTCCTACAATGAGCAGTTCTTC. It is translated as CASSTSGGSSYNEQFF.